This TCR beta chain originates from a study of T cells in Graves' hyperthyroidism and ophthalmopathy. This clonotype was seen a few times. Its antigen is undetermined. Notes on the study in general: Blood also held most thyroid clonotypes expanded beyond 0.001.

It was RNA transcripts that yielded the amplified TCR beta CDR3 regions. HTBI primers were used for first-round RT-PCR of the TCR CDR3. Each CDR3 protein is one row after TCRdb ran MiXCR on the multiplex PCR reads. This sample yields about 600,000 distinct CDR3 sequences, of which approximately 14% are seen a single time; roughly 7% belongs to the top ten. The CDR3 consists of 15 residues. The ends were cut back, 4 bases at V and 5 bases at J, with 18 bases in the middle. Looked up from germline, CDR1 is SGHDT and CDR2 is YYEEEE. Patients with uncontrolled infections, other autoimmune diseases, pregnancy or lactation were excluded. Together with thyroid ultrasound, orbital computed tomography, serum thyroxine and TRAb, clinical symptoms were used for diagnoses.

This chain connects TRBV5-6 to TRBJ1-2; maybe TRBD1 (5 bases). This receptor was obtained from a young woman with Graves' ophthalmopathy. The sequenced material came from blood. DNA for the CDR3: TGTGCCAGCAGCCCCACCGGGGGAATTAGGTATGGCTACACCTTC. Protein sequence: CASSPTGGIRYGYTF.